The entry that follows covers one T cell receptor (beta chain) sequence. Antigen: not known. The protocol was immunoSEQ multiplex PCR, while the TCRdb copy is restricted to in-frame clones and leaves out a portion. Among about 32,000 clones, roughly three quarters were seen once, and the ten largest hold roughly 3.8%. This entry is derived from a study of T cells in narcolepsy. Study-level background: Donors had narcolepsy type 1 or type 2, or were healthy controls.

Study-wide findings and caveats: Blood of same and different patients, but not healthy controls, reportedly held recurring autoreactive clonotypes. Autoreactive HCRT-specific and TRIB2-specific clonotypes were marked in same-patient CSF-versus-blood CD4+ comparisons.

Germline V gene sequence: CDR1 SQVTM, CDR2 ANQGSEA. The CDR3 is 14 residues long. The V and J ends lost 7 bases and 4 bases respectively, with 17 bases between them. The sequence derives from a human donor in good health. The chain carries TRBV29-1 and TRBJ1-3; tentative D call: TRBD1 (5 bases). Source material: memory (CD45RA-) CD4+ T cells from blood. The CDR3 loop is CSAEVGPGGNTIYF. The CDR3 DNA follows: TGCAGCGCCGAGGTGGGGCCGGGGGGAAACACCATATATTTT.